This T cell receptor (beta chain) comes out of a study of beta chain features in type 1 diabetes. This clone was counted between two and nine times. cDNA synthesis used the whole RNA isolate, giving expressed TCRB sequences. The protocol was immunoSEQ multiplex PCR, while the TCRdb copy is restricted to in-frame clones and leaves out a portion. The table lists around 250,000 clones, 14% of them singletons. V was trimmed by 3 bases and J by 2 bases, leaving 12 bases between them. Germline lookup yields CDR1 SGHDT and CDR2 YYEEEE. This CDR3 region has 16 residues. This chain joins TRBV5-6 and TRBJ1-6; D is unclear. The sequencing sample was made of naive CD4+ T cells from blood. The receptor's source is a woman aged 40 to 55 in good health. The CDR3: CASSSPGWTYNSPLHF. The CDR3 region has the DNA TGTGCCAGCAGCTCGCCGGGGTGGACCTATAATTCACCCCTCCACTTT.